The source of this T cell receptor (beta chain) is a study of cytomegalovirus exposure and HLA in healthy donors. Study conclusions and caveats: Within an earlier analysis, most TCR beta V segments proved productive either about 90% or about 30% of the time. Some segments of the V type, notably TRBV6-2 and TRBV6-3, were excluded as indistinguishable.

Details on this clone: Its target is not known.

With 60 Vbeta and 13 Jbeta primers, the PCR was carried out. Assay used: immunoSEQ multiplex PCR; TCRdb lists only in-frame clones, some missing. The sample carries around 120,000 clones, under 85% recorded once. The CDR3 totals 14 residues. Looked up from germline, CDR1 is MDHEN and CDR2 is SYDVKM. V was cut by 2 bases and J by 5 bases, with 11 bases left in between. The clonotype was recovered from a human donor in good health. Sequenced input: PBMCs. V usage is TRBV28 and J usage is TRBJ2-3, with D hard to call. The CDR3 DNA reads as TGTGCCAGCAGTTTAGAGGTGGTCTTAGATACGCAGTATTTT. Translating it yields CASSLEVVLDTQYF.